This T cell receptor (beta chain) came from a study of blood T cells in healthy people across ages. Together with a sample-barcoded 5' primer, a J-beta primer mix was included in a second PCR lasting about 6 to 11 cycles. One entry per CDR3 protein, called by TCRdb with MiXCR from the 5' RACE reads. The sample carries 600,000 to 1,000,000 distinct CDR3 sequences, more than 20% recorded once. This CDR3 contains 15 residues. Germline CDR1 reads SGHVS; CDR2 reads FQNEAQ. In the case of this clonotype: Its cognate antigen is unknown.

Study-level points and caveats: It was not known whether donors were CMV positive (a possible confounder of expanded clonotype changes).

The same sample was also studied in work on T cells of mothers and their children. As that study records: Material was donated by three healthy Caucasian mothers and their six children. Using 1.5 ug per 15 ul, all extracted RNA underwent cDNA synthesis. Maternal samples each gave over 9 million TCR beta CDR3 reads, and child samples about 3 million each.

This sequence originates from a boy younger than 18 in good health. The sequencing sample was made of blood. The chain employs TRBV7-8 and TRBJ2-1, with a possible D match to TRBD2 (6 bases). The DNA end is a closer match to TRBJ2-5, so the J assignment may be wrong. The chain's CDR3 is CASSTRDWGQETQYF. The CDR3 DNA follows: TGTGCCAGCAGCACCCGGGACTGGGGCCAAGAGACCCAGTACTTC.